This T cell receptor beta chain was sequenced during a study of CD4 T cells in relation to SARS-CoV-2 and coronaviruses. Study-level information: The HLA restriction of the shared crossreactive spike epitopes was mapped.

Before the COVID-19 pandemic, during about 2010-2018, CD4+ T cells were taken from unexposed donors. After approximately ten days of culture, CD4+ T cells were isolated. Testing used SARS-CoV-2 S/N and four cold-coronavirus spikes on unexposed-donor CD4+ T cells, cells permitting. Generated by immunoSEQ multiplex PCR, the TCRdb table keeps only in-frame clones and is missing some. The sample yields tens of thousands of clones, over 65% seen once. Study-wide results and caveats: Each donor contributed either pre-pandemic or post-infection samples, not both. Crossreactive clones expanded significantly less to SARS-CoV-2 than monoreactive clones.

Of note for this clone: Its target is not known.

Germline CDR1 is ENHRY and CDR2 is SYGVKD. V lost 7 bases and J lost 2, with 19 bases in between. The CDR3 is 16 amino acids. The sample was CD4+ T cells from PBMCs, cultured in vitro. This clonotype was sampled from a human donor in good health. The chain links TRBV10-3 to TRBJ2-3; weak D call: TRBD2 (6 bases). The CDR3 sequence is CAITPKVAEITDTQYF. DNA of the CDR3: TGTGCCATCACCCCAAAGGTAGCGGAGATCACAGATACGCAGTATTTT.